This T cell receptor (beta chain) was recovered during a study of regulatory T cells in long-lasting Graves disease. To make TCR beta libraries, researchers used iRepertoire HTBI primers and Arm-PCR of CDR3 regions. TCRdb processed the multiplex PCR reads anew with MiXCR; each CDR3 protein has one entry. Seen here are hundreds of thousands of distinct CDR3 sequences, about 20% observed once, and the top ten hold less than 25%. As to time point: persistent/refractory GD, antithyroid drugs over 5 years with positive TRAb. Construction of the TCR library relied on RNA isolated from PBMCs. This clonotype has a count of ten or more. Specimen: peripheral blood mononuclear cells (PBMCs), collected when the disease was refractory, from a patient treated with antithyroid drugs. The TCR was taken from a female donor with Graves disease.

The CDR3 loop is CASSPTGFPGRNSPLHF. The CDR3 bases are TGTGCCAGCAGTCCTACCGGTTTCCCGGGGCGGAATTCACCCCTCCACTTT. The rearrangement links TRBV28 to TRBJ1-6; tentative D call: TRBD1 (5 bases). The V end lost 5 bases, the J end lost 7 bases, and 21 bases lay between the germline ends. Germline CDR1 MDHEN, CDR2 SYDVKM. The CDR3 runs 17 residues.